This TCR beta chain came from a study of blood T cell repertoires in COVID-19. Here immunoSEQ multiplex PCR was the method, and the copy in TCRdb shows in-frame clones only, minus some. The sample includes around 160,000 clones, about four fifths of them seen just once. The CDR3 runs 13 residues. Looked up from germline, CDR1 is MDHEN and CDR2 is SYDVKM. Trimming removed 5 bases from V and 6 bases from J, with 10 bases in between. The sequence derives from a man between 60 and 70 years old with active or convalescent COVID-19. The rearrangement uses TRBV28 and TRBJ2-2; no firm D call. Sequenced input: peripheral blood. CDR3 region: CASSAHSAGELFF. Written as DNA, the CDR3 is TGTGCCAGCAGTGCTCACTCGGCCGGGGAGCTGTTTTTT.